The source of this TCR beta chain is a study of cytomegalovirus exposure and HLA in healthy donors. Study-level points and caveats: Sequencing artifact likely explains a cluster of highly shared sequence variants.

Primers: 60 Vbeta forward and 13 Jbeta reverse. Original handling: Tens of millions of unique TCR beta chains, roughly 12 million shared, were counted in a later analysis. Measured with immunoSEQ multiplex PCR; TCRdb has only the in-frame clones, and not every one. D and trimming come from the DNA, and the V and J calls and clone size come from that table. Of about 160,000 clones listed, about 75% were seen once; the top ten hold 2.5% to 3%. The CDR3 has 13 residues. V was clipped by 1 base and J by 6 bases, with 7 bases between them. In germline, CDR1 is SGHTA, CDR2 FQGNSA. With regard to this clone: Antigen: not known.

The chain is built from TRBV7-2 and TRBJ2-1; unclear D gene. Material: PBMCs. The sequence was collected from a woman between 50 and 59 years old in good health and CMV-seropositive. For the CDR3, the DNA is TGTGCCAGCAGCTTAGGTCAGTTCAATGAGCAGTTCTTC. This encodes CASSLGQFNEQFF.